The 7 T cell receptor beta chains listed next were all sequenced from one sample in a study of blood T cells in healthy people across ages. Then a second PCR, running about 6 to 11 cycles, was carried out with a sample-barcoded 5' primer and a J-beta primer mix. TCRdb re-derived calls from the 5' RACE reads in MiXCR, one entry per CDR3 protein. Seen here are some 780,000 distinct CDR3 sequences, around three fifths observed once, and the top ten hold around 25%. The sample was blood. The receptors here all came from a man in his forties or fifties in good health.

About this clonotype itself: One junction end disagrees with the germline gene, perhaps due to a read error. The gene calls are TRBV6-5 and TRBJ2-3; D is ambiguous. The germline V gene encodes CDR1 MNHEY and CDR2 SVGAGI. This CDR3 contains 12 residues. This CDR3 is CGSSTHRDTQYF. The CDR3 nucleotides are TGTGGCAGCAGTACTCATAGAGATACGCAGTATTTT.

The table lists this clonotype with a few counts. The CDR3, as DNA: TGTGCCAGCAGCCAAGACAGCCGTCTCTCCAGCTCCTACGAGCAGTACTTC. Its translation: CASSQDSRLSSSYEQYF. The chain is built from TRBV14 and TRBJ2-7; D is undetermined. V dropped 0 bases and J dropped 0 bases, with 15 bases sitting between them. Germline-derived CDR1 and CDR2 are SGHDN and FVKESK. The CDR3 is 17 residues long.

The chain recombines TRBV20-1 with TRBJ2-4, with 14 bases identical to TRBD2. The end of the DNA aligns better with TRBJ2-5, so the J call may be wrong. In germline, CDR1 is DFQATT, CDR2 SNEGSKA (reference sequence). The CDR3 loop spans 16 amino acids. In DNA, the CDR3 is TGCAGTGCTGCCAGACTAGCGGGAGGGAGGGGTAAGACCCAGTACTTC. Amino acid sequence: CSAARLAGGRGKTQYF.

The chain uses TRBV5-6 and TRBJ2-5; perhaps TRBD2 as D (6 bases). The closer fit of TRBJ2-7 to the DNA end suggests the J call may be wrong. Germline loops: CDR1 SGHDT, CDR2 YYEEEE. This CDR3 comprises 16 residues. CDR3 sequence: CASSQVGLGDLNEQYF. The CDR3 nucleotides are TGTGCCAGCAGCCAGGTGGGACTGGGCGATTTGAACGAGCAGTACTTC.

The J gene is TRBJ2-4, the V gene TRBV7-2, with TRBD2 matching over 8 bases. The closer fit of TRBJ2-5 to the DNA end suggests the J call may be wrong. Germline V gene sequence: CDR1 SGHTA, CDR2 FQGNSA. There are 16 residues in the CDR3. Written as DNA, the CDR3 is TGTGCCAGCAGCTCCGTCGGGGCTAGCGGGTCCAAGACCCAGTACTTC. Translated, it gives CASSSVGASGSKTQYF.

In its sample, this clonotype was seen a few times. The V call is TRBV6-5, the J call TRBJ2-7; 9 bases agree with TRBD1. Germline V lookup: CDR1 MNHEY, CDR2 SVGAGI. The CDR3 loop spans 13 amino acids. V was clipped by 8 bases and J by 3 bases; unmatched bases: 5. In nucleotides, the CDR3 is TGTGCCAGCCGTCGGGACAGGGACTACGAGCAGTACTTC. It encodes CASRRDRDYEQYF.

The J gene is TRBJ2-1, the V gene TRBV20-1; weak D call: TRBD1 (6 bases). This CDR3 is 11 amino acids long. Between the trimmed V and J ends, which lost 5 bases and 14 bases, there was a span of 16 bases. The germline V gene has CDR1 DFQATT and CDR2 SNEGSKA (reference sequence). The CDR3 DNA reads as TGCAGTGCTTGGGACAAGGAAATCAAGTTCTTC. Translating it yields CSAWDKEIKFF.